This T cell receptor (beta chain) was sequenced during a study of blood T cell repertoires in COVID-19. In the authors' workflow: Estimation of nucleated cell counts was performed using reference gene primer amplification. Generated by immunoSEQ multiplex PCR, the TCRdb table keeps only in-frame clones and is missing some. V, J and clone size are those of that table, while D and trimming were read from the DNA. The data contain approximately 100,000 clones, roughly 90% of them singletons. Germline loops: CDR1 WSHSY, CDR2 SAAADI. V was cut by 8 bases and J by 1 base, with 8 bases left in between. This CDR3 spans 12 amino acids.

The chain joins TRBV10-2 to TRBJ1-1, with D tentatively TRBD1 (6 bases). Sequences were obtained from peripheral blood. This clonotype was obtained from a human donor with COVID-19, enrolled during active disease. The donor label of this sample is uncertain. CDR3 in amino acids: CASQGPNTEAFF. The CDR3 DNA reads TGCGCCAGCCAGGGGCCGAACACTGAAGCTTTCTTT.